The 9 T cell receptor beta chains reported below all come from one sample, sequenced in a study of blood T cells in healthy people across ages. Alongside a J-beta primer mix, a sample-barcoded 5' primer served in a second PCR lasting roughly 6 to 12 cycles. TCRdb re-called the 5' RACE reads with MiXCR, one entry per CDR3 protein. Altogether about 970,000 distinct CDR3 sequences are present, 45% to 60% being singletons, with the ten largest covering 20% to 25%. Sequenced input: blood. These receptor sequences come from a woman aged 55-75 years in good health.

The chain recombines TRBV12-5 with TRBJ2-5; TRBD2 matches at 10 bases. The CDR3 is made up of 18 amino acids. J lost 2 bases, V lost 2 bases, and 11 bases had no gene match. The germline gives CDR1 LGHNT, CDR2 FRNRAP. In nucleotides, the CDR3 is TGTGCTAGTGGTTTGACCACACGGGGACTAGCGTATCAAGAGACCCAGTACTTC. This encodes CASGLTTRGLAYQETQYF.

The table lists this clonotype with many counts. This clone may be a read error of a much larger clone one base away. The V and J genes are TRBV7-2 and TRBJ2-5; 7 bases align to TRBD2. The CDR3 covers 17 residues. Germline CDR1 SGHTA, CDR2 FQGNSA. J lost 3 bases, V lost 5 bases, and 15 bases had no gene match. CDR3 DNA: TGTGCCAGCAGCCCACAACCGGGACGAGCGGGGAAAGAGACCCAGTACTTC. Protein product: CASSPQPGRAGKETQYF.

In its sample, this clonotype was seen a few times. The V call is TRBV7-9, the J call TRBJ2-4; D is unclear. The V gene's germline CDR1 is SEHNR and CDR2 FQNEAQ (reference sequence). V lost 2 bases, J lost 0 bases, and 8 bases lay in between. The CDR3 runs 15 residues. CDR3 region: CASSLLSVAKNIQYF. The CDR3 DNA is TGTGCCAGCAGCTTACTGTCGGTAGCCAAAAACATTCAGTACTTC.

This clonotype was recorded a few times. The chain carries TRBV6-5 and TRBJ2-3; D perhaps matches TRBD2 (6 bases). The CDR3 has 14 amino acids. Trimming removed 0 bases at V and 5 bases at J, with 9 bases between. CDR1 and CDR2 (germline): MNHEY, SVGAGI. The CDR3 spells CASSYSTSGDTQYF. CDR3 sequence (DNA): TGTGCCAGCAGTTACTCGACTAGTGGAGATACGCAGTATTTT.

This clonotype was counted only a few times. V and J are TRBV5-1 and TRBJ1-1; D may be TRBD1 (5 bases). Trimming pared 0 bases from V and 11 bases from J, leaving 23 bases between. The germline V gene has CDR1 SGHRS and CDR2 YFSETQ. The CDR3 has 16 amino acids. The CDR3 region has the DNA TGCGCCAGCAGCTTGGGACCGACTTCCACTCAGGGTAGGGCTTTCTTT. Protein: CASSLGPTSTQGRAFF. Supplemented by reference TRBV5-1 and TRBJ1-1, the full variable domain reads KAGVTQTPRYLIKTRGQQVTLSCSPISGHRSVSWYQQTPGQGLQFLFEYFSETQRNKGNFPGRFSGRQFSNSRSEMNVSTLELGDSALYLCASSLGPTSTQGRAFFGQGTRLTVV.

There are a few counts of this clonotype. V gene TRBV4-1 combines with J gene TRBJ2-3; 14 bases are a match to TRBD2. With V trimmed by 5 bases and J by 2 bases, 6 bases remained unmatched. The CDR3 totals 17 residues. Germline V gene sequence: CDR1 MGHRA, CDR2 YSYEKL. The DNA for the CDR3 is TGCGCCAGCAGCTCCAGGACTAGCGGGAGGTCCACAGATACGCAGTATTTT. Residues: CASSSRTSGRSTDTQYF.

This chain uses TRBV7-9 with TRBJ2-2, with TRBD1 as a possible D gene (6 bases). The CDR3 contains 15 residues. Germline V gives CDR1 SEHNR, CDR2 FQNEAQ (reference sequence). The ends were cut back, 6 bases at V and 6 bases at J, with 17 bases in the middle. For the CDR3, the DNA is TGTGCCAGCAGATCCGTACAGGGTGAACCCGGGGAGCTGTTTTTT. This translates into CASRSVQGEPGELFF.

The chain carries TRBV6-5 and TRBJ2-7; D unresolved. Germline-derived CDR1 and CDR2 are MNHEY and SVGAGI. The CDR3 spans 11 residues. V lost 4 bases and J 9 bases, leaving 10 bases between the germline ends. The CDR3 here is CASSFGGRQYF. CDR3 coding DNA: TGTGCCAGCAGTTTCGGTGGACGGCAGTACTTC.

The chain carries TRBV5-1 and TRBJ1-5; D perhaps matches TRBD1 (5 bases). The CDR3 runs to 14 residues. Trimming stripped 0 bases from V and 2 bases from J, with 6 bases between. CDR1 and CDR2 from the germline V gene are SGHRS and YFSETQ. CDR3 sequence: CASSLGDGNQPQHF. CDR3 coding DNA: TGCGCCAGCAGCTTGGGGGACGGCAATCAGCCCCAGCATTTT.